These 23 T cell receptor beta chains originate from one sample sequenced in a study of identical twins. One entry per CDR3 protein, called by TCRdb with MiXCR from the 5' RACE reads. Among roughly 710,000 distinct CDR3 sequences, around 6% were seen once, and the ten largest hold roughly 2%. What was sequenced was naive T cells sorted from blood. The receptors shown here come from a man aged 18 to 30 in good health.

Many counts were recorded for this clonotype. The chain uses TRBV29-1 and TRBJ2-1; D is undetermined. This CDR3 is 12 amino acids long. Trimming shortened V by 4 bases and J by 0 bases, and 4 bases separated the two germline ends. CDR1 is SQVTM and CDR2 is ANQGSEA in the germline V gene. The CDR3 sequence: CSVVGSYNEQFF. As DNA, the CDR3 is TGCAGCGTTGTGGGCTCCTACAATGAGCAGTTCTTC.

The V and J genes are TRBV5-1 and TRBJ2-3; no clear D gene. Germline V lookup: CDR1 SGHRS, CDR2 YFSETQ. The CDR3 contains 14 residues. Trimming took 0 bases from V and 1 from J, leaving 6 bases between them. CDR3 sequence: CASSLEARTDTQYF. For the CDR3, the DNA is TGCGCCAGCAGCTTGGAAGCCCGCACAGATACGCAGTATTTT.

This chain joins TRBV12-3 or TRBV12-4 and TRBJ2-2; unclear D gene. V lost 7 bases and J lost 10, with 16 bases in between. The CDR3 is 13 residues long. In nucleotides, the CDR3 is TGTGCCAGCACCTCCTCTGGGCGACCGGAGCTGTTTTTT. It is translated as CASTSSGRPELFF.

The sample holds many counts of this clonotype. This sequence joins TRBV20-1 and TRBJ2-1; D is possibly TRBD1 (5 bases). In germline, CDR1 is DFQATT, CDR2 SNEGSKA (reference sequence). V dropped 3 bases and J dropped 0 bases, with 18 bases sitting between them. CDR3 length equals 17 residues. The CDR3 spells CSASQLQGPSSYNEQFF. The DNA for the CDR3 is TGCAGTGCTAGCCAGCTTCAGGGCCCCAGCTCCTACAATGAGCAGTTCTTC.

The chain couples TRBV20-1 to TRBJ2-5; tentatively, D is TRBD1 (6 bases). Germline V gene sequence: CDR1 DFQATT, CDR2 SNEGSKA (reference sequence). The CDR3 extends over 15 amino acids. V was pared by 6 bases and J by 4 bases, with 21 bases between. The CDR3 here is CSAGVGGDLRETQYF. The CDR3 coding sequence is TGCAGTGCCGGCGTAGGGGGAGATCTCCGAGAGACCCAGTACTTC.

In its sample, this clonotype was seen many times. V usage is TRBV20-1 and J usage is TRBJ2-1; possibly TRBD2 for D (6 bases). CDR3 length: 13 amino acids. The V end lost 6 bases, the J end lost 7 bases, and 16 bases lay between the germline ends. Germline V gives CDR1 DFQATT, CDR2 SNEGSKA (reference sequence). CDR3 nucleotide sequence: TGCAGTGCACAGAGAGGACTACCAAATGAGCAGTTCTTC. The encoded protein is CSAQRGLPNEQFF.

This clonotype was seen ten or more times. The rearrangement links TRBV6-2 or TRBV6-3 to TRBJ2-3, with D unclear. The V gene lost 8 bases and the J gene lost 3 bases, with 12 bases spanning the gap. The length of the CDR3 is 13 residues. Germline CDR1 reads MNHEY; CDR2 reads SVGEGT. CDR3 coding DNA: TGTGCCAGCGAAGGCGTTCAGACAGATACGCAGTATTTT. As protein: CASEGVQTDTQYF.

This clonotype was counted ten times or more. The chain couples TRBV6-2 or TRBV6-3 to TRBJ2-7, with 13 bases aligning to TRBD2. Germline CDR1 and CDR2: MNHEY and SVGEGT. This CDR3 region has 16 residues. The V segment lost 6 bases and the J segment 4 bases; nucleotides outside the gene matches: 9. In DNA, the CDR3 is TGTGCCAGCAGACGCGACCGGACTAGCGGGAGTTACGAGCAGTACTTC. It yields the protein CASRRDRTSGSYEQYF.

This clonotype was found many times. J is TRBJ2-1 and V is TRBV5-1; 9 bases are a match to TRBD1. V gave up 3 bases and J gave up 8 bases; unmatched junction bases: 15. CDR1 and CDR2 from the germline V gene are SGHRS and YFSETQ. The CDR3 is made up of 17 amino acids. The DNA of the CDR3 is TGCGCCAGCAGCTCTAGGTCCCGGGACAGGGAGTTCCATGAGCAGTTCTTC. Its protein product is CASSSRSRDREFHEQFF.

This clonotype has at least ten counts. The V gene is TRBV15, the J gene TRBJ2-7; no clear D. CDR1 is LNHNV and CDR2 is YYDKDF in the germline V gene (reference sequence). The CDR3 sequence is 17 residues long. Trimming cost V 3 bases and J 3 bases, with 21 bases left between them. CDR3 bases: TGTGCCACCAGCAGGGAGTGGGCTTTCGGAGATGACTACGAGCAGTACGTC. Residues: CATSREWAFGDDYEQYV.

A remark on this clonotype: Since a much larger clone is just one base distant, this may be a read error. V and J are TRBV12-3 or TRBV12-4 and TRBJ2-4; D is unclear. TRBJ2-1 explains the end of the DNA better; the J call may be wrong. The CDR3 is 14 amino acids. The CDR3: CASSFTMAKNIQFF. The CDR3 region has the DNA TGTGCCAGCAGTTTTACAATGGCCAAAAACATTCAGTTCTTC.

This clonotype was observed many times. This chain uses TRBV11-2 with TRBJ2-3; D gene uncertain. V lost 4 bases and J 6 bases, leaving 11 bases between the germline ends. There are 13 residues in the CDR3. Germline-derived CDR1 and CDR2 are SGHAT and FQNNGV. CDR3 coding DNA: TGTGCCAGCAGCTATCCGTTCAGCGATACGCAGTATTTT. Translated, it gives CASSYPFSDTQYF.

At least ten counts were recorded for this clonotype. At one of its ends the junction is not consistent with the germline gene, which may arise from a read error. The rearrangement joins TRBV7-2 to TRBJ1-2; the match to TRBD1 covers 7 bases. The CDR3 spans 12 residues. The germline gives CDR1 SGHTA, CDR2 FQGNSA. The CDR3 loop reads CASSRDQDRIIF. The CDR3, as DNA: TGTGCCAGCAGCCGAGACCAGGACAGGATCATATTC.

This chain links TRBV7-9 with TRBJ2-3, with D tentatively TRBD2 (5 bases). CDR1 and CDR2 (germline): SEHNR, FQNEAQ (reference sequence). V lost 0 bases and J 0 bases, leaving 13 bases between the germline ends. The CDR3 is 17 amino acids. The CDR3 here is CASSLARRTESTDTQYF. CDR3 DNA sequence: TGTGCCAGCAGCTTAGCGAGGAGGACGGAGAGCACAGATACGCAGTATTTT.

There are a few counts of this clonotype. The chain combines TRBV4-2 with TRBJ1-2, with D hard to call. This CDR3 has 15 residues. CDR1 and CDR2 (germline): LGHNA, YNFKEQ. V gave up 0 bases and J gave up 6 bases, with 14 bases separating them. This CDR3 is CASSQDGKDRDGYTF. The CDR3 DNA is TGTGCCAGCAGCCAAGATGGGAAGGACCGGGATGGCTACACCTTC.

This clonotype was counted ten times or more. J is TRBJ2-1 and V is TRBV18; a possible D gene is TRBD1 (8 bases). CDR3 length equals 14 residues. CDR1 and CDR2 from the germline V gene are KGHSH and LQKENI. Trimming left V 2 bases short and J 8 bases short, with 13 bases between. CDR3 amino acids: CASSPGQGGDEQFF. DNA for the CDR3: TGTGCCAGCTCACCAGGACAGGGAGGGGATGAGCAGTTCTTC.

This clonotype was counted ten times or more. The CDR3 loop reads CASSSVTSGVEQFF. The CDR3 nucleotides are TGCGCCAGCAGCTCGGTAACTAGCGGGGTCGAGCAGTTCTTC. The chain combines TRBV5-1 with TRBJ2-1; 10 bases are a match to TRBD2. This CDR3 is 14 amino acids long. The junction had 7 bases not matched to a gene; V was cut back by 3 bases and J by 10 bases. Germline CDR1 and CDR2: SGHRS and YFSETQ.

Points on this clonotype: This likely comes from a read error, as the CDR3 has no conserved phenylalanine or tryptophan at its end. The rearrangement uses TRBV7-2 and TRBJ2-5, with 7 bases identical to TRBD2. The CDR3 has 15 amino acids. Germline V CDR1 and CDR2: SGHTA, FQGNSA. With V trimmed by 4 bases and J by 4 bases, 9 bases remained unmatched. Written as DNA, the CDR3 is TGTGCCAGCAGCTATATGGGCGGGAGTGGAGAGACCCAGTACATC. Translating gives CASSYMGGSGETQYI.

This clonotype has ten or more counts. In DNA, the CDR3 is TGTGCCAGCAGCCCGGGACTAGCGTTTGACGAGCAGTTCTTC. Amino acid sequence: CASSPGLAFDEQFF. The chain combines TRBV6-1 with TRBJ2-1; 10 positions match TRBD2. V trimming: 6 bases; J trimming: 10 bases; junction bases outside the gene matches: 9. The CDR3 is 14 amino acids. CDR1 is MNHNS and CDR2 is SASEGT in the germline V gene.

The rearrangement links TRBV12-3 or TRBV12-4 to TRBJ2-6, with D possibly matching TRBD1 (6 bases). This CDR3 is built from 19 residues. Trimming cost V 2 bases and J 2 bases, with 19 bases left between them. For the CDR3, the DNA is TGTGCCAGCAGTTTATTGGCAGGGGAATCCTTCGCTGGGGCCAACGTCCTGACTTTC. Amino acids: CASSLLAGESFAGANVLTF.

V is TRBV20-1 and J is TRBJ1-2; D gene ambiguous. The germline gives CDR1 DFQATT, CDR2 SNEGSKA (reference sequence). The CDR3 has 11 residues. Trimming pared 6 bases from V and 4 bases from J, leaving 9 bases between. Here the CDR3 DNA reads TGCAGTGCACGGTCCGTCTATGGCTACACCTTC. Protein sequence: CSARSVYGYTF.

This clonotype was seen repeatedly, ten times or more. This chain uses TRBV24-1 with TRBJ2-1, with a possible D match to TRBD2 (5 bases). Trimming shortened V by 9 bases and J by 4 bases, and 12 bases separated the two germline ends. The V gene's germline CDR1 is KGHDR and CDR2 SFDVKD. The CDR3 is 13 residues long. The CDR3 sequence: CATRGFGYNEQFF. CDR3 DNA sequence: TGTGCCACCCGCGGGTTCGGGTACAATGAGCAGTTCTTC.

This clonotype was counted a few times. The rearrangement links TRBV7-3 to TRBJ2-7; TRBD2 is a possible D gene (6 bases). The CDR3 totals 14 residues. V was pared by 0 bases and J by 7 bases, with 13 bases between. CDR1 is SGHTA and CDR2 is FQGTGA in the germline V gene. The CDR3 nucleotides are TGTGCCAGCAGCTTAACGGGGACTGGTTCGGAGCAGTACTTC. Amino acid sequence: CASSLTGTGSEQYF.